A selection of T cell receptor beta chains follows, all from one sample in a study of blood T cell repertoires in COVID-19. Clones were read by immunoSEQ multiplex PCR, and TCRdb kept only the in-frame ones, dropping some. The sample lists roughly 80,000 clones; 84% were seen once. The sequenced material came from peripheral blood. Receptors were obtained from a human donor in a cohort sampled during active COVID-19. Both conserved end residues are part of each CDR3. The D gene is left open where the match is weak. Rows may omit the clone size; those that give it use once, few, many or a size class.

j_call: TRBJ2-3; clone_size: -; v_call: TRBV6-1; cdr3_length: 17; d_call: -; cdr3_nt: TGTGCCAGCAGTGAAGCGCTCTCTGGGGGGGCAGGAGATACGCAGTATTTT; cdr3_aa: CASSEALSGGAGDTQYF
j_call: TRBJ2-3; clone_size: few; v_call: TRBV30; cdr3_length: 14; d_call: TRBD1; cdr3_nt: TGTGCCCTTTGGGACAGGGGGTGGGCAGATACGCAGTATTTT; cdr3_aa: CALWDRGWADTQYF
j_call: TRBJ1-1; clone_size: -; v_call: TRBV7-3; cdr3_length: 15; d_call: TRBD1; cdr3_nt: TGTGCCAGCAGCTTAACTGGACAGGGGAACACTGAAGCTTTCTTT; cdr3_aa: CASSLTGQGNTEAFF
j_call: TRBJ1-6; clone_size: few; v_call: TRBV6-5; cdr3_length: 13; d_call: TRBD1; cdr3_nt: TGTGCCACTAAGACAGGGGATAATTCACCCCTCCACTTT; cdr3_aa: CATKTGDNSPLHF
j_call: TRBJ2-7; clone_size: few; v_call: TRBV20-1; cdr3_length: 14; d_call: TRBD2; cdr3_nt: TGCAGTGCTAGTCGGCGGGGGGTTTCCTACGAGCAGTACTTC; cdr3_aa: CSASRRGVSYEQYF
j_call: TRBJ2-7; clone_size: -; v_call: TRBV5-1; cdr3_length: 14; d_call: TRBD1; cdr3_nt: TGCGCCAGCAGCCAGGACAGGAGCTCCTACGAGCAGTACTTC; cdr3_aa: CASSQDRSSYEQYF
j_call: TRBJ2-5; clone_size: -; v_call: TRBV9; cdr3_length: 18; d_call: TRBD2; cdr3_nt: TGTGCCAGCAGCGTAGGACTAGCGGGGGGGCCGGCGGGAGAGACCCAGTACTTC; cdr3_aa: CASSVGLAGGPAGETQYF
j_call: TRBJ1-1; clone_size: -; v_call: TRBV11-2; cdr3_length: 15; d_call: TRBD1; cdr3_nt: TGTGCCAGCAGCTTAGAGGGGACAGGCAGCACTGAAGCTTTCTTT; cdr3_aa: CASSLEGTGSTEAFF
j_call: TRBJ2-5; clone_size: -; v_call: TRBV6-1; cdr3_length: 14; d_call: -; cdr3_nt: TGTGCCAGCAGTGAAGGGGCGGGGGCAGAGACCCAGTACTTC; cdr3_aa: CASSEGAGAETQYF
j_call: TRBJ2-1; clone_size: -; v_call: TRBV6-6; cdr3_length: 17; d_call: TRBD2; cdr3_nt: TGTGCCAGCAGTCAACTAGCGGGGGGCCACTCCTACAATGAGCAGTTCTTC; cdr3_aa: CASSQLAGGHSYNEQFF
j_call: TRBJ2-7; clone_size: -; v_call: TRBV19; cdr3_length: 16; d_call: -; cdr3_nt: TGTGCCAGTAGTATCCCCGGTAGAGAGAGCTCCTACGAGCAGTACTTC; cdr3_aa: CASSIPGRESSYEQYF
j_call: TRBJ1-4; clone_size: -; v_call: TRBV7-2; cdr3_length: 15; d_call: TRBD1; cdr3_nt: TGTGCCAGCAGCTTATCGACAGGGCCTAATGAAAAACTGTTTTTT; cdr3_aa: CASSLSTGPNEKLFF
j_call: TRBJ2-2; clone_size: -; v_call: TRBV13; cdr3_length: 15; d_call: TRBD1; cdr3_nt: TGTGCCAGCAGCCCCGGGGACAGGGACGGAGGGGAGCTGTTTTTT; cdr3_aa: CASSPGDRDGGELFF
j_call: TRBJ2-3; clone_size: -; v_call: TRBV11-2; cdr3_length: 15; d_call: -; cdr3_nt: TGTGCCAGCAGCTTAAGGAAGGGGTTGACAGATACGCAGTATTTT; cdr3_aa: CASSLRKGLTDTQYF
j_call: TRBJ1-2; clone_size: -; v_call: TRBV21-1; cdr3_length: 16; d_call: -; cdr3_nt: TGTGCCAGCAGCAAAGCTCGGGGGGAGGGGACATATGGCTACACCTTC; cdr3_aa: CASSKARGEGTYGYTF
j_call: TRBJ1-2; clone_size: -; v_call: TRBV3-1/TRBV3-2; cdr3_length: 13; d_call: -; cdr3_nt: TGTGCCAGCAGCCACCGACAGTACTATGGCTACACCTTC; cdr3_aa: CASSHRQYYGYTF
j_call: TRBJ2-6; clone_size: -; v_call: TRBV6-1; cdr3_length: 16; d_call: -; cdr3_nt: TGTGCCAGCAGTGATCCTCTCCGCTCTGGGGCCAACGTCCTGACTTTC; cdr3_aa: CASSDPLRSGANVLTF
j_call: TRBJ2-1; clone_size: -; v_call: TRBV11-3; cdr3_length: 16; d_call: TRBD2; cdr3_nt: TGTGCCAGGGGCACACTAGCGGGGTACTCCTACAATGAGCAGTTCTTC; cdr3_aa: CARGTLAGYSYNEQFF
j_call: TRBJ2-6; clone_size: -; v_call: TRBV11-2; cdr3_length: 18; d_call: TRBD1; cdr3_nt: TGTGCCAGCAGCCCCAAGCAGGGGGCTTTTTCCGGGGCCAACGTCCTGACTTTC; cdr3_aa: CASSPKQGAFSGANVLTF
j_call: TRBJ2-5; clone_size: -; v_call: TRBV5-1; cdr3_length: 16; d_call: TRBD2; cdr3_nt: TGCGCCAGCAGCATGACTAGCGGGGGGGCTAGCGAGACCCAGTACTTC; cdr3_aa: CASSMTSGGASETQYF
j_call: TRBJ1-2; clone_size: -; v_call: TRBV6-5; cdr3_length: 15; d_call: TRBD1; cdr3_nt: TGTGCCAGCAGTTTTCAAGGGGGCCGAGAAAATGGCTACACCTTC; cdr3_aa: CASSFQGGRENGYTF
j_call: TRBJ1-2; clone_size: -; v_call: TRBV2; cdr3_length: 14; d_call: -; cdr3_nt: TGTGCCAGCAGTAGCACCCTGGGGAGGGACGGCTACACCTTC; cdr3_aa: CASSSTLGRDGYTF
j_call: TRBJ1-5; clone_size: few; v_call: TRBV7-8; cdr3_length: 16; d_call: -; cdr3_nt: TGTGCCAGCAGCTTAGCGTCCCCCAGGTACAATCAGCCCCAGCATTTT; cdr3_aa: CASSLASPRYNQPQHF
j_call: TRBJ1-2; clone_size: -; v_call: TRBV27; cdr3_length: 13; d_call: -; cdr3_nt: TGTGCCAGCAGTTTAACGGGGGTCTATGGCTACACCTTC; cdr3_aa: CASSLTGVYGYTF
j_call: TRBJ1-2; clone_size: -; v_call: TRBV2; cdr3_length: 16; d_call: TRBD1; cdr3_nt: TGTGCCAGCAGCTTAGAGAAGGGGGCCGCTAACTATGGCTACACCTTC; cdr3_aa: CASSLEKGAANYGYTF
j_call: TRBJ1-2; clone_size: -; v_call: TRBV12-3/TRBV12-4; cdr3_length: 13; d_call: TRBD1; cdr3_nt: TGTGCCAGCAGTCCGACAGGGGGCCATGGCTACACCTTC; cdr3_aa: CASSPTGGHGYTF
j_call: TRBJ2-1; clone_size: -; v_call: TRBV4-1; cdr3_length: 18; d_call: TRBD2; cdr3_nt: TGCGCCAGCAACTCCCGCCCGGGGGAAAGCGGGGACTACAATGAGCAGTTCTTC; cdr3_aa: CASNSRPGESGDYNEQFF
j_call: TRBJ1-5; clone_size: -; v_call: TRBV28; cdr3_length: 14; d_call: -; cdr3_nt: TGTGCCAGCAACAGCGGGAATAGCAATCAGCCCCAGCATTTT; cdr3_aa: CASNSGNSNQPQHF
j_call: TRBJ2-1; clone_size: -; v_call: TRBV27; cdr3_length: 14; d_call: TRBD2; cdr3_nt: TGTGCCAGCACCCCGGGGGGGCTCTACAATGAGCAGTTCTTC; cdr3_aa: CASTPGGLYNEQFF
j_call: TRBJ1-4; clone_size: -; v_call: TRBV20-1; cdr3_length: 11; d_call: -; cdr3_nt: TGCAGTGCTAGAGACAGGGAAAAACTGTTTTTT; cdr3_aa: CSARDREKLFF
j_call: TRBJ1-6; clone_size: -; v_call: TRBV10-3; cdr3_length: 16; d_call: TRBD1; cdr3_nt: TGTGCCATCAGTGAGAGGCTGACAGGGGTCGGTTCACCCCTCCACTTT; cdr3_aa: CAISERLTGVGSPLHF
j_call: TRBJ2-1; clone_size: once; v_call: TRBV4-2; cdr3_length: 14; d_call: -; cdr3_nt: TGTGCCAGCAGCCAAGTAAGCCTAGCCAATGAGCAGTTCTTC; cdr3_aa: CASSQVSLANEQFF
j_call: TRBJ1-5; clone_size: once; v_call: TRBV19; cdr3_length: 13; d_call: TRBD1; cdr3_nt: TGTGCCAGTAGAGACAGGGGTGGTCAGCCCCAGCATTTT; cdr3_aa: CASRDRGGQPQHF
j_call: TRBJ1-5; clone_size: many; v_call: TRBV28; cdr3_length: 13; d_call: -; cdr3_nt: TGTGCCAGCAAGGGGCTAGGGGATCAGCCCCAGCATTTT; cdr3_aa: CASKGLGDQPQHF
j_call: TRBJ2-7; clone_size: -; v_call: TRBV29-1; cdr3_length: 13; d_call: TRBD1; cdr3_nt: TGCAGCGTTGAGGGGACAGGGGGCGCCGAGCAGTACTTC; cdr3_aa: CSVEGTGGAEQYF
j_call: TRBJ2-7; clone_size: -; v_call: TRBV7-9; cdr3_length: 16; d_call: -; cdr3_nt: TGTGCCAGCAGCTTAGGTGGGGCCAGAGACCTCTACGAGCAGTACTTC; cdr3_aa: CASSLGGARDLYEQYF
j_call: TRBJ1-2; clone_size: -; v_call: TRBV27; cdr3_length: 14; d_call: -; cdr3_nt: TGTGCCAGCAGGTCTCCGGGGTTGGGCTATGGCTACACCTTC; cdr3_aa: CASRSPGLGYGYTF
j_call: TRBJ2-7; clone_size: -; v_call: TRBV7-2; cdr3_length: 13; d_call: -; cdr3_nt: TGTGCCAGCAGTGCACAGGTATCCTACGAGCAGTACTTC; cdr3_aa: CASSAQVSYEQYF